The sequence of this TCR beta chain was determined in a study of a mutant IDH1 vaccine in newly diagnosed glioma. For the study at large: Former treatment meant radiotherapy, temozolomide, or both; the majority had gotten both.

In the case of this clone: Within the sample, other DNA sequences also encode this same CDR3.

Generated by immunoSEQ multiplex PCR, the TCRdb table keeps only in-frame clones and is missing some. This sample yields about 92,000 clones, of which 83% are seen a single time; around 7.4% belongs to the top ten. The time point is: baseline, week 1 (first vaccination visit). Treatment specified: pre-vaccination baseline after standard-of-care therapy. Tumors from donors were new WHO grade 3 or 4 IDH1-mutant astrocytomas with ATRX loss. This CDR3 is 15 amino acids long. CDR1 and CDR2 (germline): KGHSH, LQKENI. The ends lost 3 bases at V and 0 bases at J; junction bases unmatched: 4. The TCR was taken from a woman in her forties or fifties with glioma. Sample: PBMCs, taken from a glioma patient treated with radiotherapy, temozolomide or both. The chain uses TRBV18 and TRBJ1-1, with 7 bases lining up with TRBD1. CDR3 nucleotide sequence: TGTGCCAGCTCACCTCCAGGGGGGGTGAACACTGAAGCTTTCTTT. Translation: CASSPPGGVNTEAFF.